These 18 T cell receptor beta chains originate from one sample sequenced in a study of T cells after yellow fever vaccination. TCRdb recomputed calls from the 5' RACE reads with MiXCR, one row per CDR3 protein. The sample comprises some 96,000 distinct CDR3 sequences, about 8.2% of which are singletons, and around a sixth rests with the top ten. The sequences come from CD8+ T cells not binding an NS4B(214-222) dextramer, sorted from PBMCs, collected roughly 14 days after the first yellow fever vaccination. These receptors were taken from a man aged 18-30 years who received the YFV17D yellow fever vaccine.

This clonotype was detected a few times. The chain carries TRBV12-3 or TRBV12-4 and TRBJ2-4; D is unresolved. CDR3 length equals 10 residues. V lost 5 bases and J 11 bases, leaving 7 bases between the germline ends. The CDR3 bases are TGTGCCAGCAGTGGGCCCGTTCAGTACTTC. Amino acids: CASSGPVQYF.

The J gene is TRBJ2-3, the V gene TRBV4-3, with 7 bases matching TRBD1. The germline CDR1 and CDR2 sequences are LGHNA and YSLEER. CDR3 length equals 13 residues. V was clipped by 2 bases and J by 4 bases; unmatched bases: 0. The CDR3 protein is CASSQTGADTQYF. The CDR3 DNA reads TGCGCCAGCAGCCAAACAGGGGCAGATACGCAGTATTTT.

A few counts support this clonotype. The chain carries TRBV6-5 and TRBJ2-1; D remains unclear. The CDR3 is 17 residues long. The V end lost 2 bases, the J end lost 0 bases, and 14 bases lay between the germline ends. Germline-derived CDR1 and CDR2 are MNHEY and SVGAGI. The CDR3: CASSYQSPLSSYNEQFF. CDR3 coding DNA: TGTGCCAGCAGTTACCAGAGCCCCCTTAGCTCCTACAATGAGCAGTTCTTC.

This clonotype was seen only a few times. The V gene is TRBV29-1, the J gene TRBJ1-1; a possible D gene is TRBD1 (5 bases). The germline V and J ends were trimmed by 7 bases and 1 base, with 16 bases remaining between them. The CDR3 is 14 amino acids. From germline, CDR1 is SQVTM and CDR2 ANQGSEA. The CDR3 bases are TGCAGCGCACAGGAGGAGGTCGGGAACACTGAAGCTTTCTTT. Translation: CSAQEEVGNTEAFF.

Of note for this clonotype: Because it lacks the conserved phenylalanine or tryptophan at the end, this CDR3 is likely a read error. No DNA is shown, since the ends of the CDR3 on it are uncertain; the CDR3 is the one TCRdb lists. The CDR3: CASSQLATGTGPVL. V is TRBV4-1 and J is TRBJ2-3; TRBD1 is the table's D call, not checked against the DNA. The germline CDR1 and CDR2 sequences are MGHRA and YSYEKL. 14 amino acids form the CDR3, both terminal residues included.

This CDR3 is CASSPVGANVLTF. For the CDR3, the DNA is TGTGCCAGCAGTCCCGTTGGGGCCAACGTCCTGACTTTC. The gene calls are TRBV6-1 and TRBJ2-6; D remains unclear. The CDR3 spans 13 residues. In germline, CDR1 is MNHNS, CDR2 SASEGT. The germline V and J ends were trimmed by 5 bases and 3 bases, with 5 bases remaining between them.

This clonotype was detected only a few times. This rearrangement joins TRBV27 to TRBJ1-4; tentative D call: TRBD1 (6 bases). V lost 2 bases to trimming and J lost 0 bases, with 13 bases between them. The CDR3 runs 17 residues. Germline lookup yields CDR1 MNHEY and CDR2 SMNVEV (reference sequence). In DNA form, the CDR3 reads TGTGCCAGCAGTTTAATCTGGGGGGCGTCAACTAATGAAAAACTGTTTTTT. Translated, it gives CASSLIWGASTNEKLFF.

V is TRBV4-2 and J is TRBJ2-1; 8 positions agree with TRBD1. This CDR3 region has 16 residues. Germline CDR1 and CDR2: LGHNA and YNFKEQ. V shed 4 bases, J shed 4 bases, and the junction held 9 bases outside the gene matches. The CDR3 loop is CASSPRDRSGYNEQFF. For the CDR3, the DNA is TGTGCCAGCAGCCCACGGGACAGGTCGGGATACAATGAGCAGTTCTTC.

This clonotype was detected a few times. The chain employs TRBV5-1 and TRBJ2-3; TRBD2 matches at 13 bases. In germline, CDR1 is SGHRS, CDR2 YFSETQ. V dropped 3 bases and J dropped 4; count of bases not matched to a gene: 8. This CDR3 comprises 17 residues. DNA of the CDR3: TGCGCCAGCAGCTCGGGACTAGCGGGGCTCAACGCAGATACGCAGTATTTT. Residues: CASSSGLAGLNADTQYF.

In nucleotides, the CDR3 is TGTGCCAGCAGCTCGACAGGGGACGAACGCAGCGTCACCTACGAGCAGTACGTC. It translates to CASSSTGDERSVTYEQYV. This chain links TRBV7-9 with TRBJ2-7; 8 bases align to TRBD1. V lost 4 bases to trimming and J lost 2 bases; unmatched junction nucleotides: 16. Germline CDR1 SEHNR, CDR2 FQNEAQ (reference sequence). The CDR3 is 18 residues long.

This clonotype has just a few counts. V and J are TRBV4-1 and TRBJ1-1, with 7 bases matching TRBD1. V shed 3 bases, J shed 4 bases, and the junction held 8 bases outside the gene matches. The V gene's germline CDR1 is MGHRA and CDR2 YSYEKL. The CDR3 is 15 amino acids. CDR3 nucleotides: TGCGCCAGCAGCCACTCGACAGGGACCGGCACTGAAGCTTTCTTT. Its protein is CASSHSTGTGTEAFF.

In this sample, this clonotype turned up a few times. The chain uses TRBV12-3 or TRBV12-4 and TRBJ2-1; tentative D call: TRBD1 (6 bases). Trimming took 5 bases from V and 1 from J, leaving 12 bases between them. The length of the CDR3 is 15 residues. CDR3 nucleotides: TGTGCCAGCAGTCCTTCGGACAGATCCTACAATGAGCAGTTCTTC. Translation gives CASSPSDRSYNEQFF.

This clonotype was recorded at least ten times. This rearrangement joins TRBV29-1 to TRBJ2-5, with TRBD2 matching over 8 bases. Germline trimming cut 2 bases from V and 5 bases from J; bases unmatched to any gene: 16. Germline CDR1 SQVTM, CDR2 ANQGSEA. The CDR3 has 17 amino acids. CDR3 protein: CSVESGAGRGARETQYF. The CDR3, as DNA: TGCAGCGTTGAAAGCGGTGCGGGGCGGGGGGCCAGGGAGACCCAGTACTTC.

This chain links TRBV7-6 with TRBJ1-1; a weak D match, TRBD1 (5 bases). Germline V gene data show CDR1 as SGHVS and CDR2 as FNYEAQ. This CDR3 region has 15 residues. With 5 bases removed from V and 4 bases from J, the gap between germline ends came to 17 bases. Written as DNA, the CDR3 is TGTGCCAGCAGCCCGACGGGACCTGGATTCACTGAAGCTTTCTTT. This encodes CASSPTGPGFTEAFF.

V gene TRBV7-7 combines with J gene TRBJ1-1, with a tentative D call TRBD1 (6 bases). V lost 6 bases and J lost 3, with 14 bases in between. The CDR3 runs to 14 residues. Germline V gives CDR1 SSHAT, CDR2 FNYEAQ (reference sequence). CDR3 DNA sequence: TGTGCCAGCAGTCCATTTGGGGGGCACACTGAAGCTTTCTTT. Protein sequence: CASSPFGGHTEAFF.

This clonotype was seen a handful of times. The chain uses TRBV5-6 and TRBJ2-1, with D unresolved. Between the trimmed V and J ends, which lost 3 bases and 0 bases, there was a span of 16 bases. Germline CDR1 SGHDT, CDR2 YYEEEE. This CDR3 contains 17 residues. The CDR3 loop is CASSWLKGGSSYNEQFF. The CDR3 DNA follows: TGTGCCAGCAGCTGGCTTAAGGGCGGCAGCTCCTACAATGAGCAGTTCTTC.

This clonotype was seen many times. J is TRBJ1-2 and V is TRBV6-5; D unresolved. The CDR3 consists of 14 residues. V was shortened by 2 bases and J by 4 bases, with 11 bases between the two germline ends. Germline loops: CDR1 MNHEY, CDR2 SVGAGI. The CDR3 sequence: CASSYRADSYGYTF. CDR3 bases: TGTGCCAGCAGTTACCGGGCAGACTCCTATGGCTACACCTTC.

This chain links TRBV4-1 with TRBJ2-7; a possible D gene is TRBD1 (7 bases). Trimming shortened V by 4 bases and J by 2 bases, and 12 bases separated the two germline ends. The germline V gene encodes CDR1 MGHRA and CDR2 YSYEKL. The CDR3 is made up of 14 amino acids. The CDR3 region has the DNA TGCGCCAGCAGCCCCGGGGGACAGCCCTACGAGCAGTACTTC. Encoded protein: CASSPGGQPYEQYF.